These 17 T cell receptor beta chains originate from one sample sequenced in a study of radiotherapy plus CTLA-4 blockade in lung cancer. The method was immunoSEQ multiplex PCR; TCRdb's version includes in-frame clones alone and lacks a portion of them. The data show about 110,000 clones, with more than 75% seen just once and under 3% held by the top ten. Source: peripheral blood, taken from a patient treated with radiotherapy plus ipilimumab. The receptors stem from a human donor with non-small cell lung cancer that progressed on radiotherapy plus ipilimumab. Some clones in this sample may be carry-over from other donors' samples.

V and J are TRBV18 and TRBJ2-2; 7 nucleotides align to TRBD2. V shed 2 bases, J shed 1 base, and the junction held 1 base outside the gene matches. This CDR3 is 15 amino acids long. The germline V gene encodes CDR1 KGHSH and CDR2 LQKENI. As DNA, the CDR3 is TGTGCCAGCTCACCATCGGGGGGGAACACCGGGGAGCTGTTTTTT. Translation gives CASSPSGGNTGELFF.

This chain links TRBV6-4 with TRBJ1-5, with D unresolved. V was clipped by 0 bases and J by 0 bases, with 15 bases between them. Germline assignment: CDR1 MRHNA and CDR2 SNTAGT. The CDR3 has 18 residues. Here the CDR3 reads CASSDSGIGVDSNQPQHF. CDR3 sequence (DNA): TGTGCCAGCAGTGACTCGGGGATCGGAGTCGATAGCAATCAGCCCCAGCATTTT.

J is TRBJ2-1 and V is TRBV7-2, with D possibly being TRBD1 or TRBD2 (5 bases each). V was pared by 3 bases and J by 7 bases, with 13 bases between. CDR1 and CDR2 (germline): SGHTA, FQGNSA. The CDR3 has 14 amino acids. The CDR3 loop reads CASSFRGRWNEQFF. CDR3 DNA: TGTGCCAGCAGCTTTCGGGGACGTTGGAATGAGCAGTTCTTC.

This chain joins TRBV28 and TRBJ2-7, with TRBD1 matching over 8 bases. V shed 1 base, J shed 6 bases, and the junction held 11 bases outside the gene matches. Germline V CDR1 and CDR2: MDHEN, SYDVKM. This CDR3 comprises 16 residues. The CDR3 protein is CASSLSGQGGGGEQYF. CDR3 DNA sequence: TGTGCCAGCAGTTTATCCGGACAGGGCGGAGGGGGCGAGCAGTACTTC.

The rearrangement uses TRBV6-5 and TRBJ2-5, with 7 nucleotides matching TRBD2. Looked up from germline, CDR1 is MNHEY and CDR2 is SVGAGI. The CDR3 has 13 residues. The junction had 9 bases not matched to a gene; V was cut back by 8 bases and J by 6 bases. The CDR3 DNA is TGTGCCAGCTTTTCTCCTAGCGGAAAGACCCAGTACTTC. As protein: CASFSPSGKTQYF.

The V gene is TRBV7-3, the J gene TRBJ2-4, with 8 positions matching TRBD2. With V trimmed by 4 bases and J by 8 bases, 13 bases remained unmatched. Germline CDR1 reads SGHTA; CDR2 reads FQGTGA. CDR3 size: 16 residues. CDR3 region: CASSSGVAGRLDIQYF. The CDR3, as DNA: TGTGCCAGCAGCTCCGGGGTAGCGGGGCGATTGGACATTCAGTACTTC.

The gene calls are TRBV7-2 and TRBJ1-5; a possible D gene is TRBD1 (5 bases). The CDR3 consists of 13 residues. V was shortened by 4 bases and J by 6 bases, with 10 bases between the two germline ends. Germline V gives CDR1 SGHTA, CDR2 FQGNSA. CDR3 sequence (DNA): TGTGCCAGCAGCTCAGAAGGGGTTCAGCCCCAGCATTTT. Amino acids: CASSSEGVQPQHF.

The chain links TRBV18 to TRBJ2-7; the D gene is possibly TRBD1 (5 bases). CDR1 is KGHSH, CDR2 LQKENI, per germline. This CDR3 is built from 13 residues. V shed 2 bases and J shed 3 bases, with 8 bases lying between them. In DNA, the CDR3 is TGTGCCAGCTCACCAGCTCAGGGCTACGAGCAGTACTTC. Translated, it gives CASSPAQGYEQYF. Variable domain in full (rest from reference TRBV18 and TRBJ2-7): NAGVMQNPRHLVRRRGQEARLRCSPMKGHSHVYWYRQLPEEGLKFMVYLQKENIIDESGMPKERFSAEFPKEGPSILRIQQVVRGDSAAYFCASSPAQGYEQYFGPGTRLTVT.

This chain uses TRBV25-1 with TRBJ2-3; no clear D. The CDR3 consists of 11 residues. Per germline, CDR1 MGHDK and CDR2 SYGVNS. V gave up 6 bases and J gave up 6 bases, with 7 bases separating them. CDR3 DNA sequence: TGTGCCAGCAGAATATCTGATACGCAGTATTTT. Translated: CASRISDTQYF.

This chain joins TRBV12-2 and TRBJ2-1. TRBV12-2 is a pseudogene locus. This CDR3 comprises 16 residues. The CDR3 nucleotides read TGTGCAAGTCGCGCCCGGGACCTGAGGTGTTCCAATGAGCAGTTCTTC. This gives the protein CASRARDLRCSNEQFF.

The CDR3 DNA reads TGTGCCAGCAGTCCCCGGGACAGGGACTATGGCTACACCTTC. Translating it yields CASSPRDRDYGYTF. The V gene is TRBV6-5, the J gene TRBJ1-2; 9 bases match TRBD1. The V gene end was trimmed by 5 bases and the J gene end by 3 bases; junction bases not matched to a gene: 4. The CDR3 totals 14 residues. The germline gives CDR1 MNHEY, CDR2 SVGAGI.

The gene calls are TRBV5-1 and TRBJ2-3; 8 bases match TRBD2. Germline V gene sequence: CDR1 SGHRS, CDR2 YFSETQ. The CDR3 totals 13 residues. J gave up 4 bases and V 6 bases, and 4 bases lay outside the gene matches. The CDR3 sequence is CASNREGSDTQYF. As DNA, the CDR3 is TGCGCCAGCAACCGGGAGGGGTCAGATACGCAGTATTTT.

V and J are TRBV4-2 and TRBJ2-1; 11 bases are a match to TRBD2. The junction had 8 bases not matched to a gene; V was cut back by 0 bases and J by 7 bases. Germline V gene data show CDR1 as LGHNA and CDR2 as YNFKEQ. The CDR3 runs 17 residues. Here the CDR3 reads CASSQDPTSGGWNEQFF. CDR3 coding DNA: TGTGCCAGCAGCCAAGATCCAACTAGCGGGGGATGGAATGAGCAGTTCTTC.

The chain employs TRBV29-1 and TRBJ2-3, with D hard to call. V dropped 7 bases and J dropped 6 bases, with 17 bases sitting between them. Germline CDR1 SQVTM, CDR2 ANQGSEA. This CDR3 is 13 amino acids long. The CDR3 loop is CSEVEWDGDTQYF. Here the CDR3 DNA reads TGCAGCGAAGTTGAGTGGGATGGGGATACGCAGTATTTT.

This clone was counted a few times. The chain recombines TRBV5-4 with TRBJ2-1; 9 bases align to TRBD1. The length of the CDR3 is 15 residues. J was trimmed by 1 base and V by 3 bases; bases with no gene match: 2. Germline assignment: CDR1 SGHNT and CDR2 YYREEE (reference sequence). The CDR3 here is CASSSDRGSYNEQFF. CDR3 nucleotide sequence: TGTGCCAGCAGCTCTGACAGGGGGTCCTACAATGAGCAGTTCTTC.

This clone appeared once. CDR3 residues: CASSFRGQTDEKLFF. CDR3 coding DNA: TGCGCCAGCAGCTTTAGGGGGCAGACTGATGAAAAACTGTTTTTT. V gene TRBV5-1 combines with J gene TRBJ1-4; the match to TRBD1 covers 7 bases. V was pared by 2 bases and J by 6 bases, with 7 bases of the junction left unmatched. The CDR3 runs to 15 residues. In germline, CDR1 is SGHRS, CDR2 YFSETQ.

The chain joins TRBV25-1 to TRBJ1-4, with a tentative D call TRBD1 (6 bases). Trimming left V 5 bases short and J 3 bases short, with 13 bases between. The germline V gene has CDR1 MGHDK and CDR2 SYGVNS. The CDR3 consists of 15 residues. CDR3 nucleotides: TGTGCCAGCAGTCATTCAGGGGCCGCTAATGAAAAACTGTTTTTT. This codes for CASSHSGAANEKLFF.